This TCR beta chain derives from a study of T cells expressing NK-cell markers. Study-wide background: All TCR beta repertoires analysed originated from sorted CD3+CD56+NKG2C+, CD3+CD56+NKG2C- and CD3+CD56-NKG2C+ T cells.

TCR beta libraries carry UMIs added by 5'RACE template switching. Reanalyzing the 5' RACE reads, TCRdb keeps one entry per CDR3 protein, without DNA. Its clone listing holds about 410,000 distinct CDR3 sequences. The germline CDR1 and CDR2 sequences are DFQATT and SNEGSKA (reference sequence). The CDR3 totals 13 residues. This TCR came from a woman aged 50 to 60 in good health. The sequencing sample was made of blood T cells: a sorted CD56 or NKG2C T cell subset, CD4+ or CD8+ T cells, or bulk PBMC T cells (not recorded which). The rearrangement uses TRBV20-1 and TRBJ2-3; the D call from TCRdb, TRBD1, cannot be confirmed without DNA. CDR3: CSAEAGQGDTQYF.